The 31 T cell receptor beta chains given below trace back to one sample, sequenced in a study of CD8 T cells in Susac syndrome. An input of about 0.45 to 1 ug of RNA was subjected to reverse transcription using random hexamers. TCRdb reprocessed the immunoSEQ multiplex PCR reads with MiXCR, giving one entry per CDR3 protein. Found here are 150,000 to 200,000 distinct CDR3 sequences, 94% of them singletons; the top ten hold roughly 0.1%. Source material: CD4+ T cells from PBMCs. These receptors originate from a human donor with multiple sclerosis.

This chain joins TRBV12-3 or TRBV12-4 and TRBJ2-3, with D possibly TRBD1 on 6 matching bases. The ends were cut back, 6 bases at V and 7 bases at J, with 17 bases in the middle. The CDR3 runs to 14 residues. CDR3 loop: CASSSGRGGYTQYF. In nucleotides, the CDR3 is TGTGCCAGCAGCTCAGGGAGAGGGGGTTATACGCAGTATTTT.

The rearrangement joins TRBV3-1 to TRBJ2-4; no clear D gene. This CDR3 region has 17 residues. The V end lost 3 bases, the J end lost 1 base, and 16 bases lay between the germline ends. The germline V gene encodes CDR1 LGHDT and CDR2 YNNKEL (reference sequence). The CDR3 bases are TGTGCCAGCAGCCAGAAGATATGGGTGGGGGCCAAAAACATTCAGTACTTC. Translating gives CASSQKIWVGAKNIQYF.

V is TRBV19 and J is TRBJ1-5; D is possibly TRBD1 (6 bases). Trimming pared 4 bases from V and 7 bases from J, leaving 14 bases between. The CDR3 extends over 14 amino acids. CDR1 and CDR2 from the germline V gene are LNHDA and SQIVND (reference sequence). The CDR3 DNA sequence: TGTGCCAGTAGTACCAGACAGGTGCGGCAGCCCCAGCATTTT. Amino acids: CASSTRQVRQPQHF.

The chain employs TRBV4-3 and TRBJ1-5, with D tentatively TRBD1 (5 bases). Trimming took off 0 bases at V and 3 bases at J, with 12 bases between the two ends. CDR3 length equals 16 residues. Germline lookup yields CDR1 LGHNA and CDR2 YSLEER. This CDR3 is CASSQEAGILNQPQHF. The CDR3 bases are TGCGCCAGCAGCCAAGAGGCAGGGATCCTCAATCAGCCCCAGCATTTT.

This rearrangement joins TRBV2 to TRBJ1-1; D not resolved. CDR1 is SNHLY and CDR2 is FYNNEI in the germline V gene. V lost 8 bases and J lost 0, with 13 bases in between. This CDR3 is 14 amino acids long. CDR3 sequence: CASDTSGVNTEAFF. CDR3 DNA sequence: TGTGCCAGCGACACGAGTGGGGTGAACACTGAAGCTTTCTTT. The full variable domain, in which reference TRBV2 and TRBJ1-1 provide the parts outside the CDR3, is EPEVTQTPSHQVTQMGQEVILRCVPISNHLYFYWYRQILGQKVEFLVSFYNNEISEKSEIFDDQFSVERPDGSNFTLKIRSTKLEDSAMYFCASDTSGVNTEAFFGQGTRLTVV.

V usage is TRBV7-9 and J usage is TRBJ1-5; 11 nucleotides align to TRBD1. The CDR3 loop spans 15 amino acids. V lost 5 bases, J lost 6 bases, and 6 bases stayed unmatched. The V gene's germline CDR1 is SEHNR and CDR2 FQNEAQ (reference sequence). The CDR3 loop reads CASSASGQGVQPQHF. CDR3 nucleotide sequence: TGTGCCAGCAGCGCGTCGGGACAGGGGGTTCAGCCCCAGCATTTT.

This CDR3 is CASSQSGDQPQHF. For the CDR3, the DNA is TGTGCCAGCAGCCAATCAGGGGATCAGCCCCAGCATTTT. The chain uses TRBV14 and TRBJ1-5; D may be TRBD1 (6 bases). Trimming removed 2 bases at V and 5 bases at J, with 7 bases between. This CDR3 is built from 13 residues. The germline V gene encodes CDR1 SGHDN and CDR2 FVKESK.

The chain recombines TRBV19 with TRBJ2-3; 11 nucleotides line up with TRBD2. The CDR3 is made up of 19 amino acids. Germline CDR1 reads LNHDA; CDR2 reads SQIVND (reference sequence). V was clipped by 5 bases and J by 1 base; unmatched bases: 14. Here the CDR3 DNA reads TGTGCCAGTAGTGTCCCAACTGGACTAGCGGGTCTCCGCACAGATACGCAGTATTTT. This gives the protein CASSVPTGLAGLRTDTQYF.

The gene calls are TRBV7-2 and TRBJ1-5; no reliable D call. This CDR3 spans 16 amino acids. V gave up 5 bases and J gave up 2 bases, with 16 bases separating them. Per germline, CDR1 SGHTA and CDR2 FQGNSA. The CDR3 nucleotides are TGTGCCAGCAGCCCAGGCGTAGGGCAGCGCAATCAGCCCCAGCATTTT. Amino acids: CASSPGVGQRNQPQHF.

The genes are TRBV5-6 and TRBJ2-7; TRBD1 is a possible D gene (6 bases). The CDR3 runs 14 residues. Germline V gives CDR1 SGHDT, CDR2 YYEEEE. Trimming took off 3 bases at V and 3 bases at J, with 13 bases between the two ends. The CDR3 nucleotides are TGTGCCAGCAGCTCTGTGACAGGACTCTACGAGCAGTACTTC. It specifies CASSSVTGLYEQYF.

The chain recombines TRBV27 with TRBJ1-2; 8 nucleotides match TRBD1. Germline values: CDR1 MNHEY, CDR2 SMNVEV (reference sequence). The J segment lost 2 bases and the V segment lost 10 bases, leaving 3 bases of the junction unmatched. The length of the CDR3 is 12 residues. CDR3 residues: CATTGGNYGYTF. The CDR3 bases are TGTGCCACCACAGGGGGGAACTATGGCTACACCTTC.

The CDR3 DNA sequence: TGTGCCAGCCGACCCCGGCCGGGACTAGCGGGAGGGATTGCCGGGGAGCTGTTTTTT. Translation: CASRPRPGLAGGIAGELFF. The chain joins TRBV5-4 to TRBJ2-2, with 16 bases aligning to TRBD2. Germline values: CDR1 SGHNT, CDR2 YYREEE (reference sequence). CDR3 length equals 19 residues. The V and J ends lost 7 bases and 6 bases, in that order; junction bases with no gene match: 15.

V usage is TRBV4-2 and J usage is TRBJ1-1; TRBD1 aligns across 10 bases. CDR1 is LGHNA, CDR2 YNFKEQ, per germline. V lost 1 base to trimming and J lost 6 bases; unmatched junction nucleotides: 5. The CDR3 covers 15 residues. The CDR3 sequence is CASSQVEDRGAEAFF. CDR3 DNA: TGTGCCAGCAGCCAAGTCGAGGACAGGGGGGCTGAAGCTTTCTTT.

The rearrangement joins TRBV7-2 to TRBJ1-3, with unresolved D. Deletions cut 5 bases from V and 0 bases from J, with 8 bases between. This CDR3 has 14 residues. The V gene's germline CDR1 is SGHTA and CDR2 FQGNSA. CDR3 sequence: CASSLQTSGNTIYF. The CDR3 DNA reads as TGTGCCAGCAGCCTTCAGACCTCTGGAAACACCATATATTTT.

The chain carries TRBV7-2 and TRBJ1-1; unclear D gene. Trimming shortened V by 3 bases and J by 5 bases, and 10 bases separated the two germline ends. The CDR3 consists of 13 residues. Germline V gene sequence: CDR1 SGHTA, CDR2 FQGNSA. CDR3 sequence (DNA): TGTGCCAGCAGCTTGGAGACGCGAACTGAAGCTTTCTTT. Protein: CASSLETRTEAFF. Supplemented by reference TRBV7-2 and TRBJ1-1, the full variable domain reads GAGVSQSPSNKVTEKGKDVELRCDPISGHTALYWYRQSLGQGLEFLIYFQGNSAPDKSGLPSDRFSAERTGGSVSTLTIQRTQQEDSAVYLCASSLETRTEAFFGQGTRLTVV.

This sequence joins TRBV20-1 and TRBJ1-1; unclear D gene. This CDR3 region has 14 residues. The V gene lost 0 bases and the J gene lost 1 base, with 9 bases spanning the gap. Germline V gene data show CDR1 as DFQATT and CDR2 as SNEGSKA (reference sequence). CDR3 sequence (DNA): TGCAGTGCTAGAGATTACAAGCCGAACACTGAAGCTTTCTTT. Its translation: CSARDYKPNTEAFF.

The sample holds one count of this clonotype. The chain links TRBV12-3 or TRBV12-4 to TRBJ2-7; 7 nucleotides agree with TRBD1. V was pared by 5 bases and J by 3 bases, with 4 bases of the junction left unmatched. The CDR3 length is 13 residues. Here the CDR3 reads CASSPGQDYEQYF. The CDR3 DNA sequence: TGTGCCAGCAGTCCCGGACAGGACTACGAGCAGTACTTC.

The rearrangement uses TRBV30 and TRBJ2-1; D is uncertain. Trimming pared 2 bases from V and 5 bases from J, leaving 4 bases between. Germline assignment: CDR1 GTSNPN and CDR2 SVGIG (reference sequence). The CDR3 consists of 11 residues. CDR3 region: CAWSLNNEQFF. The CDR3 DNA follows: TGTGCCTGGAGTCTTAACAATGAGCAGTTCTTC.

The chain links TRBV3-1 to TRBJ2-4; 12 bases are shared with TRBD1. This CDR3 contains 17 residues. Per germline, CDR1 LGHDT and CDR2 YNNKEL (reference sequence). The ends lost 3 bases at V and 7 bases at J; junction bases unmatched: 10. This CDR3 reads CASSQRSWDRGLNIQYF. CDR3 sequence (DNA): TGTGCCAGCAGCCAGAGGTCATGGGACAGGGGGCTTAACATTCAGTACTTC. The variable domain in full, with the rest retrieved from reference TRBV3-1 and TRBJ2-4, is DTAVSQTPKYLVTQMGNDKSIKCEQNLGHDTMYWYKQDSKKFLKIMFSYNNKELIINETVPNRFSPKSPDKAHLNLHINSLELGDSAVYFCASSQRSWDRGLNIQYFGAGTRLSVL.

J is TRBJ2-3 and V is TRBV29-1, with D possibly TRBD2 on 5 matching bases. Trimming took off 7 bases at V and 2 bases at J, with 16 bases between the two ends. This CDR3 contains 14 residues. Germline V CDR1 and CDR2: SQVTM, ANQGSEA. The CDR3 DNA reads TGCAGCGAGCTCGGGGTACCTGACACAGATACGCAGTATTTT. It codes for CSELGVPDTDTQYF.

This chain joins TRBV27 and TRBJ2-1; no definite D call. The CDR3 is made up of 15 amino acids. Germline CDR1 MNHEY, CDR2 SMNVEV (reference sequence). V lost 6 bases and J lost 0, with 12 bases in between. The CDR3 sequence is CASRWTLSSYNEQFF. The DNA of the CDR3 is TGTGCCAGCAGGTGGACGTTAAGCTCCTACAATGAGCAGTTCTTC.

The chain carries TRBV4-3 and TRBJ1-1, with unresolved D. V was cut by 0 bases and J by 5 bases, with 7 bases left in between. This CDR3 spans 13 amino acids. CDR1 and CDR2 from the germline V gene are LGHNA and YSLEER. For the CDR3, the DNA is TGCGCCAGCAGCCAAGAAGGCGTGACTGAAGCTTTCTTT. Protein product: CASSQEGVTEAFF.

The gene calls are TRBV29-1 and TRBJ1-1; no definite D call. CDR1 is SQVTM and CDR2 is ANQGSEA in the germline V gene. V lost 5 bases to trimming and J lost 12 bases, with 16 bases between them. The CDR3 sequence is 11 residues long. The CDR3, as DNA: TGCAGCGTTTTCCGAAACGGTTTACCTTTCTTT. Its protein is CSVFRNGLPFF.

The V call is TRBV5-1, the J call TRBJ2-7; 7 bases align to TRBD2. The CDR3 spans 17 residues. CDR1 SGHRS and CDR2 YFSETQ come from the germline V gene. With 0 bases clipped from V and 6 bases from J, the junction kept 15 bases outside the gene matches. The CDR3 DNA reads TGCGCCAGCAGCTTGGGCCCTAGCGGTACAGGTATACGCGAGCAGTACTTC. This translates into CASSLGPSGTGIREQYF.

The chain combines TRBV2 with TRBJ1-1, with D possibly TRBD1 on 5 matching bases. The germline CDR1 and CDR2 sequences are SNHLY and FYNNEI. This CDR3 comprises 14 residues. Trimming pared 9 bases from V and 4 bases from J, leaving 18 bases between. The CDR3 DNA sequence: TGTGCCAGGGGGGGGACGGCCGTACTCACTGAAGCTTTCTTT. It specifies CARGGTAVLTEAFF.

J is TRBJ1-1 and V is TRBV12-3 or TRBV12-4; TRBD1 is a possible D gene (6 bases). CDR3 size: 14 residues. The V end lost 3 bases, the J end lost 5 bases, and 13 bases lay between the germline ends. The CDR3 DNA is TGTGCCAGCAGTTTCGGGGGGCCGGGGACTGAAGCTTTCTTT. Protein: CASSFGGPGTEAFF.

This chain uses TRBV3-1 with TRBJ1-1, with D hard to call. The V gene lost 3 bases and the J gene lost 1 base, with 9 bases spanning the gap. The CDR3 runs 14 residues. CDR1 is LGHDT, CDR2 YNNKEL, per germline (reference sequence). As DNA, the CDR3 is TGTGCCAGCAGCCAGACTTTAGGGAACACTGAAGCTTTCTTT. This encodes CASSQTLGNTEAFF.

The chain couples TRBV12-3 or TRBV12-4 to TRBJ2-7, with 7 positions matching TRBD1. J was trimmed by 4 bases and V by 7 bases; bases with no gene match: 7. The CDR3 contains 13 residues. The CDR3 spells CASTDRVGYEQYF. The CDR3 coding sequence is TGTGCCAGCACCGACAGGGTTGGGTACGAGCAGTACTTC.

The J gene is TRBJ1-1, the V gene TRBV20-1; the D gene is possibly TRBD1 (5 bases). CDR3 length: 13 residues. CDR1 DFQATT and CDR2 SNEGSKA come from the germline V gene (reference sequence). Trimming removed 0 bases from V and 11 bases from J, with 16 bases in between. The CDR3 region is CSARDRAISNAFF. CDR3 nucleotides: TGCAGTGCTAGAGACAGGGCAATCTCTAACGCTTTCTTT.

The chain joins TRBV6-1 to TRBJ2-1, with TRBD2 matching over 10 bases. Germline CDR1 and CDR2: MNHNS and SASEGT. Trimming took 6 bases from V and 6 from J; bases not matched to a gene: 11. The CDR3 sequence is 16 residues long. CDR3 in DNA: TGTGCCAGCAGGGTAGCGGGAGGAGCAGGGGGCAATGAGCAGTTCTTC. This codes for CASRVAGGAGGNEQFF.

The V call is TRBV29-1, the J call TRBJ1-1; D is unclear. Trimming removed 5 bases at V and 14 bases at J, with 18 bases between. The germline V gene encodes CDR1 SQVTM and CDR2 ANQGSEA. This CDR3 region has 11 residues. CDR3 sequence: CSVRSTETVFF. CDR3 DNA sequence: TGCAGCGTTAGATCGACCGAGACCGTCTTCTTT.